The 14 T cell receptor beta chains in this list originate from one sample, sequenced in a study of shared clonotypes between healthy human individuals. Libraries were prepared by immunoSEQ multiplex PCR; TCRdb keeps only in-frame clonotypes and omits some of them. The profile shows some 660,000 clones, approximately 73% of them singletons. Source material: memory CD4+ T cells sorted from blood. The subset was: CD45RA-negative fraction. The receptors were gathered from a woman in her twenties or thirties in good health.

The chain has TRBV27 and TRBJ2-1; possibly TRBD1 for D (6 bases). The germline V gene encodes CDR1 MNHEY and CDR2 SMNVEV (reference sequence). CDR3 length: 15 residues. V lost 5 bases and J 4 bases, leaving 15 bases between the germline ends. Written as DNA, the CDR3 is TGTGCCAGCAGTCCACAGGGATCGGGGTACAATGAGCAGTTCTTC. Its protein is CASSPQGSGYNEQFF.

The chain uses TRBV11-2 and TRBJ2-3, with D uncertain. The V gene's germline CDR1 is SGHAT and CDR2 FQNNGV. The length of the CDR3 is 14 residues. V lost 5 bases, J lost 0 bases, and 9 bases lay in between. The CDR3 bases are TGTGCCAGCAGCGCAGTGAGGAGCACAGATACGCAGTATTTT. Residues: CASSAVRSTDTQYF. The full variable domain, completed using reference TRBV11-2 and TRBJ2-3, is EAGVAQSPRYKIIEKRQSVAFWCNPISGHATLYWYQQILGQGPKLLIQFQNNGVVDDSQLPKDRFSAERLKGVDSTLKIQPAKLEDSAVYLCASSAVRSTDTQYFGPGTRLTVL.

This clone showed up just a few times. The rearrangement uses TRBV5-4 and TRBJ2-7, with TRBD2 matching over 11 bases. Germline lookup yields CDR1 SGHNT and CDR2 YYREEE (reference sequence). This CDR3 contains 16 residues. V lost 0 bases and J lost 4; bases outside the gene matches: 6. DNA for the CDR3: TGTGCCAGCAGCTTGGGACTAGCGGGAAGTTTGTACGAGCAGTACTTC. Encoded protein: CASSLGLAGSLYEQYF. Complete variable domain (other parts from reference TRBV5-4 and TRBJ2-7): ETGVTQSPTHLIKTRGQQVTLRCSSQSGHNTVSWYQQALGQGPQFIFQYYREEENGRGNFPPRFSGLQFPNYSSELNVNALELDDSALYLCASSLGLAGSLYEQYFGPGTRLTVT.

The chain recombines TRBV11-2 with TRBJ1-1, with D unresolved. This CDR3 has 13 residues. Per the germline V gene, CDR1 is SGHAT and CDR2 is FQNNGV. V was pared by 3 bases and J by 4 bases, with 9 bases between. The CDR3 DNA reads as TGTGCCAGCAGCTTCCAGGTCCCCACTGAAGCTTTCTTT. This translates into CASSFQVPTEAFF.

Concerning this clone itself: Distinct nucleotide sequences in the sample also encode this CDR3. J is TRBJ2-1 and V is TRBV5-1; D is ambiguous. V was cut by 3 bases and J by 4 bases, with 14 bases left in between. From germline, CDR1 is SGHRS and CDR2 YFSETQ. CDR3 length: 15 residues. DNA of the CDR3: TGCGCCAGCAGCTCCGACTCCCACTCTTACAATGAGCAGTTCTTC. It translates to CASSSDSHSYNEQFF.

This clone was seen only a few times. The chain links TRBV28 to TRBJ2-7, with TRBD1 identical over 9 bases. V shed 6 bases, J shed 3 bases, and the junction held 6 bases outside the gene matches. This CDR3 contains 14 residues. Germline V gene sequence: CDR1 MDHEN, CDR2 SYDVKM. CDR3 nucleotide sequence: TGTGCCAGCAGACCCCCGGGACAGGGCTACGAGCAGTACTTC. As protein: CASRPPGQGYEQYF.

This clone was seen only a few times. The chain uses TRBV27 and TRBJ1-1, with D tentatively TRBD1 (5 bases). The germline V gene encodes CDR1 MNHEY and CDR2 SMNVEV (reference sequence). The CDR3 contains 15 residues. V lost 2 bases to trimming and J lost 6 bases, with 16 bases between them. CDR3 coding DNA: TGTGCCAGCAGTTTACTGTTCCGGGAAGGGGCTGAAGCTTTCTTT. This translates into CASSLLFREGAEAFF.

This clone was seen only a few times. V and J are TRBV7-2 and TRBJ2-2, with D unclear. In germline, CDR1 is SGHTA, CDR2 FQGNSA. The CDR3 covers 13 residues. V lost 5 bases and J 7 bases, leaving 11 bases between the germline ends. CDR3 DNA sequence: TGTGCCAGCAGCGTCGGTCGGAGCGGGGAGCTGTTTTTT. Translated, it gives CASSVGRSGELFF. Full variable domain (missing parts from reference TRBV7-2 and TRBJ2-2): GAGVSQSPSNKVTEKGKDVELRCDPISGHTALYWYRQSLGQGLEFLIYFQGNSAPDKSGLPSDRFSAERTGGSVSTLTIQRTQQEDSAVYLCASSVGRSGELFFGEGSRLTVL.

The rearrangement uses TRBV6-1 and TRBJ2-7; TRBD2 might be the D (5 bases). Germline CDR1 and CDR2: MNHNS and SASEGT. CDR3 length: 11 residues. The V and J ends lost 8 bases and 1 base respectively, with 6 bases between them. The CDR3 protein is CASERSYEQYF. The DNA for the CDR3 is TGTGCCAGCGAGCGGTCCTACGAGCAGTACTTC.

On this clone: The sample carries other DNA sequences with the same CDR3. The chain combines TRBV7-2 with TRBJ2-1; the D gene is possibly TRBD1 (6 bases). The CDR3 covers 13 residues. V dropped 3 bases and J dropped 8 bases, with 11 bases sitting between them. The germline V gene has CDR1 SGHTA and CDR2 FQGNSA. The CDR3 reads CASSLRPGDEQFF. The CDR3 bases are TGTGCCAGCAGCTTGAGACCAGGGGATGAGCAGTTCTTC.

Concerning this clone: The same CDR3 can be traced to other DNA sequences in this sample. The J gene is TRBJ1-5, the V gene TRBV15; no definite D call. V was clipped by 4 bases and J by 5 bases, with 12 bases between them. The CDR3 is made up of 14 amino acids. CDR1 LNHNV and CDR2 YYDKDF come from the germline V gene (reference sequence). Here the CDR3 reads CATSTRTGDQPQHF. The CDR3 DNA follows: TGTGCCACCAGCACCCGGACCGGAGATCAGCCCCAGCATTTT.

The chain uses TRBV11-3 and TRBJ1-2; D uncertain. Germline CDR1 and CDR2: SGHNT and YENEEA. This CDR3 is built from 17 residues. V shed 6 bases and J shed 0 bases, with 20 bases lying between them. The chain's CDR3 is CASRSPGVGSSNYGYTF. The CDR3 DNA reads TGTGCCAGCAGGTCCCCCGGGGTGGGGTCCTCTAACTATGGCTACACCTTC.

This clone has a handful of counts. The chain combines TRBV19 with TRBJ2-7; D possibly uses TRBD1 or TRBD2 (5 bases each). CDR3 length: 13 amino acids. CDR1 and CDR2 (germline): LNHDA, SQIVND (reference sequence). Trimming took 2 bases from V and 5 from J, leaving 10 bases between them. The CDR3 is CASSISGTHEQYF. As DNA, the CDR3 is TGTGCCAGTAGTATATCAGGGACCCACGAGCAGTACTTC.

The V gene is TRBV28, the J gene TRBJ1-5; D perhaps matches TRBD1 (5 bases). V lost 2 bases, J lost 4 bases, and 9 bases lay in between. The germline V gene has CDR1 MDHEN and CDR2 SYDVKM. The CDR3 is 14 amino acids. The CDR3: CASSLMGRNQPQHF. The CDR3 bases are TGTGCCAGCAGTTTAATGGGGCGGAATCAGCCCCAGCATTTT. The full variable domain, rest sourced from reference TRBV28 and TRBJ1-5, is DVKVTQSSRYLVKRTGEKVFLECVQDMDHENMFWYRQDPGLGLRLIYFSYDVKMKEKGDIPEGYSVSREKKERFSLILESASTNQTSMYLCASSLMGRNQPQHFGDGTRLSIL.